A selection of T cell receptor beta chains follows, all from one sample in a study of technical replicates of blood from several donors. Produced via immunoSEQ multiplex PCR; TCRdb's table is partial and in-frame only. The repertoire holds tens of thousands of clones, around 92% seen once, with 0.35% to 0.45% in the top ten. Input material: T cells isolated from PBMCs. The source is a human donor in good health. CDR3s include the opening cysteine and the closing phenylalanine or tryptophan. D genes are given only for firm matches. The size entry is marked missing in some rows and otherwise reads once, few, many or a size class.

CDR3 DNA	CDR3 protein	D gene	clone size	V gene	J gene
TGTGCCAGCAGTTCCTTTAGGACTAGCGGGTACGAGCAGTACTTC	CASSSFRTSGYEQYF	TRBD2	NA	TRBV28	TRBJ2-7
TGTGCCAGCAGCCCCGGGACTAGCGTATACAATGAGCAGTTCTTC	CASSPGTSVYNEQFF	TRBD2	NA	TRBV5-4	TRBJ2-1
TGTGCCAGCAGTTTAAGGACAATTTACTATGGCTACACCTTC	CASSLRTIYYGYTF	NA	NA	TRBV28	TRBJ1-2
TGTGCCAGTACTAATACCTTAGCGGGGTACACCGGGGAGCTGTTTTTT	CASTNTLAGYTGELFF	TRBD2	once	TRBV19	TRBJ2-2
TGTGCCAGCAGCCAAGCGGGAGGGCTCGGTAGGTATGAGCAGTTCTTC	CASSQAGGLGRYEQFF	TRBD2	NA	TRBV4-2	TRBJ2-1
TGTGCCAGCAGCTTCCTCGGGACAGGCAATGAGCAGTTCTTC	CASSFLGTGNEQFF	TRBD1	NA	TRBV7-8	TRBJ2-1
TGTGCCACCGGTGGGGGGGAGACCCAGTACTTC	CATGGGETQYF	NA	NA	TRBV10-3	TRBJ2-5
TGCGCCAGCAGCCGCCTAGCGGGAGAGGGAGCAAGCAATGAGCAGTTCTTC	CASSRLAGEGASNEQFF	TRBD2	NA	TRBV4-3	TRBJ2-1
TGTGCCAGCAGCTTACAGGGGTCGACTGAAGCTTTCTTT	CASSLQGSTEAFF	NA	NA	TRBV7-3	TRBJ1-1
TGTGCCAGCGCGGACAGGGAGGGCCATCAGCCCCAGCATTTT	CASADREGHQPQHF	TRBD1	NA	TRBV2	TRBJ1-5
TGCGCCAGCAGCTTGATTCAGCTCCCGGGGGATGGCTACACCTTC	CASSLIQLPGDGYTF	NA	NA	TRBV5-1	TRBJ1-2
TGTGCCAGCAGCGTTCCTAGCGGGAGCTCCTACGAGCAGTACTTC	CASSVPSGSSYEQYF	TRBD2	few	TRBV28	TRBJ2-7
TGCGCCAGCAGCCAAATACGATCGTCTCAGCGGGGTGTCTACGAGCAGTACTTC	CASSQIRSSQRGVYEQYF	TRBD2	NA	TRBV4-1	TRBJ2-7
TGTGCCATCGGAGCTTACACCGGGGAGCTGTTTTTT	CAIGAYTGELFF	NA	NA	TRBV10-3	TRBJ2-2
TGTGCCAGCAGTGATTTTCAGATTGAAGCTTTCTTT	CASSDFQIEAFF	NA	NA	TRBV2	TRBJ1-1
TGTGCCAGCAGCCAGGAGAATCGAGCGGCCGGGGAGCTGTTTTTT	CASSQENRAAGELFF	NA	NA	TRBV5-4	TRBJ2-2
TGTGCCAGCTCACCTGAAGACTCCTATGGCTACACCTTC	CASSPEDSYGYTF	NA	NA	TRBV18	TRBJ1-2
TGTGCCAGTAGTATCCCCCGGGACTCTGACAATGAGCAGTTCTTC	CASSIPRDSDNEQFF	NA	NA	TRBV19	TRBJ2-1
TGTGCCAGCAGTTTCTTGGGGGAGCTGTTTTTT	CASSFLGELFF	NA	NA	TRBV28	TRBJ2-2
TGTGCCAGCAGGCACACTGGGACAGGGCTCTACGAGCAGTACTTC	CASRHTGTGLYEQYF	TRBD1	NA	TRBV13	TRBJ2-7
TGTGCCAGCAGCTTATTGTCGGGACTAGCGGGATTCTTACAAGAGACCCAGTACTTC	CASSLLSGLAGFLQETQYF	TRBD2	NA	TRBV7-9	TRBJ2-5
TGTGCCAGCAGCCTTGGTATGAGCTCCTACAATGAGCAGTTCTTC	CASSLGMSSYNEQFF	NA	NA	TRBV9	TRBJ2-1
TGTGCCTGGCCGGGACAGGGGAACACCGGGGAGCTGTTTTTT	CAWPGQGNTGELFF	TRBD1	NA	TRBV30	TRBJ2-2
TGTGCCAGCAGCTCGGAGGGACGCCCGATCTTC	CASSSEGRPIF	NA	NA	TRBV7-9	TRBJ1-2
TGTGCCAGCAGTGAGGCAGGGGGCATCCACGAGCAGTACTTC	CASSEAGGIHEQYF	TRBD1	NA	TRBV6-1	TRBJ2-7
TGTGCCAGTAGTGTTCGACTAGCGGGAGGGGACGAGCAGTACTTC	CASSVRLAGGDEQYF	TRBD2	NA	TRBV19	TRBJ2-7